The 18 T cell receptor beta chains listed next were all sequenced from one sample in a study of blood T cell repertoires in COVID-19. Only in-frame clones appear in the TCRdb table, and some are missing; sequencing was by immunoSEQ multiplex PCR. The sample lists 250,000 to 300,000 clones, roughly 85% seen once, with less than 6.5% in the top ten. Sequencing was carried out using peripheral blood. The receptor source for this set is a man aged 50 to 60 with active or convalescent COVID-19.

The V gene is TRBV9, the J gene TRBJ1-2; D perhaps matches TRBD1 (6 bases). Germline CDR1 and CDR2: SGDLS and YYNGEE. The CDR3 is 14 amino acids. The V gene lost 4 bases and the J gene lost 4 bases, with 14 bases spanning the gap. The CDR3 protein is CASSNRTAIYGYTF. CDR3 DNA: TGTGCCAGCAGCAATCGGACAGCCATCTATGGCTACACCTTC.

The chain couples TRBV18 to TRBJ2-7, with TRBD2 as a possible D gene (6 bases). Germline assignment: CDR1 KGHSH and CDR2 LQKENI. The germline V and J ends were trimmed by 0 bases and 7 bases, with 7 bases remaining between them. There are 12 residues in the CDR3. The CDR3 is CASSPPAGEQYF. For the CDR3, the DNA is TGTGCCAGCTCACCACCGGCGGGGGAGCAGTACTTC.

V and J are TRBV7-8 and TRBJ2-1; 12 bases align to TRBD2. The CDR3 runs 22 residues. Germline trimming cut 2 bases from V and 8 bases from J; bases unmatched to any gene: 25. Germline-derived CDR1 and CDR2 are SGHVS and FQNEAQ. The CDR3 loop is CASSLSPPTTQTGLAGLDEQFF. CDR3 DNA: TGTGCCAGCAGCTTATCCCCCCCAACCACACAAACCGGACTAGCGGGACTCGATGAGCAGTTCTTC. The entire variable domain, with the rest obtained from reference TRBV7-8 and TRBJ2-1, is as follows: GAGVSQSPRYKVAKRGQDVALRCDPISGHVSLFWYQQALGQGPEFLTYFQNEAQLDKSGLPSDRFFAERPEGSVSTLKIQRTQQEDSAVYLCASSLSPPTTQTGLAGLDEQFFGPGTRLTVL.

The CDR3: CASSPRGLGQETQYF. The CDR3, as DNA: TGTGCCAGCAGCCCAAGGGGGCTGGGGCAAGAGACCCAGTACTTC. The chain carries TRBV27 and TRBJ2-5, with TRBD1 matching 7 bases. Germline V CDR1 and CDR2: MNHEY, SMNVEV (reference sequence). This CDR3 is built from 15 residues. J lost 2 bases, V lost 6 bases, and 9 bases had no gene match.

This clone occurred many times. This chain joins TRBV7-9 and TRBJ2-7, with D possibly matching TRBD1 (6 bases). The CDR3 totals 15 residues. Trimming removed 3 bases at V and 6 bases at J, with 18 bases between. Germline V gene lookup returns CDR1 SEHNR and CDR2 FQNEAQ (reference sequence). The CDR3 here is CASSFPRTAQGEQYF. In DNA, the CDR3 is TGTGCCAGCAGCTTCCCAAGGACAGCTCAAGGCGAGCAGTACTTC.

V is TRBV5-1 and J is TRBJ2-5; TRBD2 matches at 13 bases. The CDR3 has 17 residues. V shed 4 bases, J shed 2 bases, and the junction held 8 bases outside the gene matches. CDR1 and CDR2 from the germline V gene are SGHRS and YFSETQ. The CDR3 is CASSPGLAGLGQETQYF. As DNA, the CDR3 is TGCGCCAGCAGCCCGGGACTAGCGGGACTGGGGCAAGAGACCCAGTACTTC.

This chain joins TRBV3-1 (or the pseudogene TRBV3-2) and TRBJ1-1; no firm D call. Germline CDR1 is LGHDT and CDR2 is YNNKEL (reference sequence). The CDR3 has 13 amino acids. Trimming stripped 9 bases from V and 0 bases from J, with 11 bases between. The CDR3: CASRAGLNTEAFF. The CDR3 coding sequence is TGTGCCAGTAGGGCGGGATTGAACACTGAAGCTTTCTTT.

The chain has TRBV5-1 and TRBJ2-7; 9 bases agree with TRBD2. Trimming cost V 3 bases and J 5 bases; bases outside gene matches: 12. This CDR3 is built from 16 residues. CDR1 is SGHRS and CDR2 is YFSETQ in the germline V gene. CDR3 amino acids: CASSYGGNSGRNEQYF. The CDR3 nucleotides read TGCGCCAGCAGCTACGGGGGCAATAGCGGGAGAAACGAGCAGTACTTC.

The CDR3 coding sequence is TGTGCCAGCAGCGCCGGCCGGACAGGGCCCAGCACAGATACGCAGTATTTT. Amino acid sequence: CASSAGRTGPSTDTQYF. The rearrangement joins TRBV9 to TRBJ2-3, with 8 bases lining up with TRBD1. Trimming removed 3 bases from V and 0 bases from J; junction bases left unmatched: 9. CDR1 and CDR2 (germline): SGDLS, YYNGEE. The CDR3 sequence is 17 residues long.

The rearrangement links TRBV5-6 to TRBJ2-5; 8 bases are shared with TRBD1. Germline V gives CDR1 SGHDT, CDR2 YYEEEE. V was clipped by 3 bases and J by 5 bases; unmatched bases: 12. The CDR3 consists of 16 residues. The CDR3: CASSWTARGLEETQYF. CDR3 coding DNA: TGTGCCAGCAGCTGGACGGCCAGGGGGCTTGAGGAGACCCAGTACTTC.

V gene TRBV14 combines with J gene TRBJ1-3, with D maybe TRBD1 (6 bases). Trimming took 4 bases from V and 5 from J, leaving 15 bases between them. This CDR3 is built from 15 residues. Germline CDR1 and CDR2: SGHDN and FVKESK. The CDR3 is CASSPAGTRRNTIYF. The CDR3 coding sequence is TGTGCCAGCAGCCCTGCCGGGACACGAAGAAACACCATATATTTT.

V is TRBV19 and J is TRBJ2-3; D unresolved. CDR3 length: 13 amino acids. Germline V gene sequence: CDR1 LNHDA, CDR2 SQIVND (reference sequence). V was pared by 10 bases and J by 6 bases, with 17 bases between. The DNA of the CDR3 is TGTGCCACTTCCCGAACAGCCGGCGATACGCAGTATTTT. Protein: CATSRTAGDTQYF.

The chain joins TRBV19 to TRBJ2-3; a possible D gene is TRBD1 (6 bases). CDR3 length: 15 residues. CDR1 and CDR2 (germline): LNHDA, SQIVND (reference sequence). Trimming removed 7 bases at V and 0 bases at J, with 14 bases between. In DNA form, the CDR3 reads TGTGCCAGTAACAACAGGGTTTCTAGCACAGATACGCAGTATTTT. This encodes CASNNRVSSTDTQYF.

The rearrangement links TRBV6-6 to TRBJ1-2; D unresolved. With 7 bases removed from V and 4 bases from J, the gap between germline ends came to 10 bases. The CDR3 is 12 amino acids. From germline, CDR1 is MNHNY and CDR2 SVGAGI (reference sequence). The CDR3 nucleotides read TGTGCCAGCAACGCGGGAAGCTATGGCTACACCTTC. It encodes CASNAGSYGYTF.

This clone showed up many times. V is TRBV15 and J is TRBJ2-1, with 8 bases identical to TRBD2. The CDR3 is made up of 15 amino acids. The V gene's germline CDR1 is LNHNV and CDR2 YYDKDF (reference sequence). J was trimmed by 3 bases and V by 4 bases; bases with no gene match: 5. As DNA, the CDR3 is TGTGCCACCAGCACAACACTAGCGGTCTACAATGAGCAGTTCTTC. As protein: CATSTTLAVYNEQFF.

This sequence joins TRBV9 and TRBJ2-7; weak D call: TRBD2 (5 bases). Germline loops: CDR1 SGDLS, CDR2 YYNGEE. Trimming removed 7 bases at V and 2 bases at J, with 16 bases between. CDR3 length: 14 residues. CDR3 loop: CASSVRAETYEQYF. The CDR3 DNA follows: TGTGCCAGCTCGGTGAGGGCCGAAACCTACGAGCAGTACTTC.

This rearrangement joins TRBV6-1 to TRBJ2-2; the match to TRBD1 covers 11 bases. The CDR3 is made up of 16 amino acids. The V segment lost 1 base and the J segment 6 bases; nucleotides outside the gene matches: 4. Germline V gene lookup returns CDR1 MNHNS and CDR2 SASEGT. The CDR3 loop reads CASSEVGTGGSGELFF. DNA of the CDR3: TGTGCCAGCAGTGAAGTTGGGACAGGGGGTTCCGGGGAGCTGTTTTTT.

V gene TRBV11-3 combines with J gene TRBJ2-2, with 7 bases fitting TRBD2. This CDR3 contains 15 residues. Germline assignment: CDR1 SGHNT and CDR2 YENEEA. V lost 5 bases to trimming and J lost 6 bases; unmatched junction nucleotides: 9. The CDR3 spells CASSPGGGLAGELFF. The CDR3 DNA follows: TGTGCCAGCAGCCCCGGGGGAGGGCTAGCCGGGGAGCTGTTTTTT. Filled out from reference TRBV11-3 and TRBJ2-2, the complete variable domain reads EAGVVQSPRYKIIEKKQPVAFWCNPISGHNTLYWYLQNLGQGPELLIRYENEEAVDDSQLPKDRFSAERLKGVDSTLKIQPAELGDSAVYLCASSPGGGLAGELFFGEGSRLTVL.